Described below is a single T cell receptor beta chain sequence and its context. These data are taken from a study of cytotoxic CD8 clonotypes in ibrutinib-treated CLL. With sequencing, the targeted depth ranged from 1 in 200,000 to 1 in 1 million T cells. Method: immunoSEQ multiplex PCR; TCRdb's copy keeps in-frame clones and lacks some. The repertoire has roughly 180,000 clones, approximately 80% of them found once; the top ten carry about 4.3%. Germline-derived CDR1 and CDR2 are MNHNS and SASEGT. This CDR3 contains 12 residues. The V end was cut by 4 bases, the J end by 4 bases, with 7 bases between.

The specimen comprised PBMCs, sampled after 24 months of ibrutinib treatment. The rearrangement links TRBV6-1 to TRBJ1-2; D remains ambiguous. The TCR originated in a human donor with chronic lymphocytic leukemia. CDR3 DNA sequence: TGTGCCAGCAGTGCGCGGCTCTATGGCTACACCTTC. This codes for CASSARLYGYTF.